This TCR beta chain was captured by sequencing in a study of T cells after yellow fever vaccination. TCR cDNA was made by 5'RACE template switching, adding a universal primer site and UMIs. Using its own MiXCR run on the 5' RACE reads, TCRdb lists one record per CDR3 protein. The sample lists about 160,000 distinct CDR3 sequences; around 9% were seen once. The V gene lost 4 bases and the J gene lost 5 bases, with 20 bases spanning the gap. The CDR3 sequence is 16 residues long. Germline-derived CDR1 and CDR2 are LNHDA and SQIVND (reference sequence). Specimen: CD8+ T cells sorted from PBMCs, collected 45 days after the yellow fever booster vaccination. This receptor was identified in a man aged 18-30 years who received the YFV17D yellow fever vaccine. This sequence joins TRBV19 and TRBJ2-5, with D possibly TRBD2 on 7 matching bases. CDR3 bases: TGTGCCAGTAGTAGGTCAACGGGGGGCCGGTATGAGACCCAGTACTTC. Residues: CASSRSTGGRYETQYF.